The TCR beta chain described here comes from a study of T cells in Graves' hyperthyroidism and ophthalmopathy. The investigators amplified TCR beta CDR3 regions from RNA transcripts. Using the HTBI primer set, a first-round RT-PCR was run on the TCR CDR3. TCRdb fed the multiplex PCR reads into MiXCR, producing one record per CDR3 protein. The sample shows fewer than 500,000 distinct CDR3 sequences, about 15% of them seen only once. The V end lost 0 bases, the J end lost 0 bases, and 14 bases lay between the germline ends. Germline CDR1 and CDR2: LGHNA and YNFKEQ. This CDR3 comprises 17 residues. This clonotype was observed a handful of times. The antigen is not known. Overall study results and limits: Appearing also in blood were most of the thyroid clonotypes expanded above 0.001. Before onset, ophthalmopathy was predicted by the model a median around 6 months earlier.

Pregnant or lactating patients were excluded, as were those with uncontrolled infection or other autoimmune disease. The TCR comes from a man younger than 30 with Graves' ophthalmopathy. This chain connects TRBV4-2 to TRBJ1-2, with D tentatively TRBD1 (5 bases). Sequencing input: blood. CDR3 bases: TGTGCCAGCAGCCAAGATTTATTACAGGATCCTAACTATGGCTACACCTTC. Residues: CASSQDLLQDPNYGYTF.